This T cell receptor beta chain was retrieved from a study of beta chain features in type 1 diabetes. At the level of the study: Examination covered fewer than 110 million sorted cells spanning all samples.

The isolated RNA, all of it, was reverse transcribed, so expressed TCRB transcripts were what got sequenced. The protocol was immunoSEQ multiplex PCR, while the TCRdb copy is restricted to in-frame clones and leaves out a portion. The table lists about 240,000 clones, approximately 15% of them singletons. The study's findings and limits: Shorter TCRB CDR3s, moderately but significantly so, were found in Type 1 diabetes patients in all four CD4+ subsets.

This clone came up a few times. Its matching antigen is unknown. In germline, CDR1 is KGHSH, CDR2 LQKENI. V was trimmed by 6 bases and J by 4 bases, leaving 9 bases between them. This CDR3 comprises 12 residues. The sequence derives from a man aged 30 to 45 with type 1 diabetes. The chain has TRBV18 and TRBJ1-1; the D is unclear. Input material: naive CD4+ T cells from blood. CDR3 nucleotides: TGTGCCAGCTCCAGCTCGGGCACTGAAGCTTTCTTT. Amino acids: CASSSSGTEAFF. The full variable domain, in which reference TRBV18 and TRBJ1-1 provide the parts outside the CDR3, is NAGVMQNPRHLVRRRGQEARLRCSPMKGHSHVYWYRQLPEEGLKFMVYLQKENIIDESGMPKERFSAEFPKEGPSILRIQQVVRGDSAAYFCASSSSGTEAFFGQGTRLTVV.